This T cell receptor (beta chain) stems from a study of T cells in Graves' hyperthyroidism and ophthalmopathy (dated by TCRdb to between 2018 and 2021). At the level of the whole study: Peripheral blood samples were taken at the time of initial diagnosis, prior to any treatment. TCR V-J signatures able to tell the groups apart were searched for in a discovery cohort of approximately 95 patients, of whom 43 had Graves' ophthalmopathy and 57 had stable Graves' hyperthyroidism. An independent validation cohort of fewer than 20 hyperthyroidism patients and about 15 patients who later progressed to ophthalmopathy tested prospective prediction of ophthalmopathy. The 90 or so discovery patients were randomly split 7:3 into training and test sets. The study also compared thyroid tissue and blood T-cell repertoires from five or six Graves' hyperthyroidism patients. Once sampling was done, hyperthyroidism patients were given methimazole at a starting dose of 30 mg daily, whereas ophthalmopathy patients were given high-dose intravenous methylprednisolone. The paper describes TCR Vbeta CDR3 sequencing of 120 to 150 peripheral blood samples, made up of about 40 ophthalmopathy patients, around 73 hyperthyroidism patients and about 17 progressor patients.

The investigation overall reported the following: Most expanded thyroid clonotypes (frequency above 0.001) were also detected in blood, a finding suggesting that blood repertoires may reflect thyroid immune responses. Ophthalmopathy was separated from stable hyperthyroidism by a 13 V-J signature model, with approximately 86% sensitivity and roughly 81% specificity obtained in cross-validation and 80%/75% obtained in testing. In validation, progression to ophthalmopathy was predicted by the model with 70.59% sensitivity and just over 72% specificity, a median of about 6.4 months before onset. Sample size was not statistically predetermined, and investigators were not blinded to group allocation.

Amplification of TCR beta CDR3 regions was carried out from RNA transcripts. A first-round RT-PCR of the TCR CDR3 used the HTBI primer set with the Qiagen OneStep RT-PCR kit. Libraries were constructed in a second round of multiplex PCR, after which size selection and purification were performed. Libraries were sequenced paired-end with 100 bp reads on an Illumina HiSeq2000. The original methods were these. SOAPnuke was used to process the raw data, with reads discarded if the reads contained adapters or uncalled bases, had a mean Phred below 15, or lacked an exact constant-primer or identifier match. High-quality paired reads were merged with COPE v1.2.5, and unique nucleotide sequences were defined as clonotypes. Clonotypes were aligned to IMGT TRBV, TRBD and TRBJ reference segments using MiTCR v1.1. Analysis was restricted to V-J combinations with a frequency above 0.0001, which covered over 98% of repertoires. A TCS score was defined as the ratio of F50 (clonal expansion) to E x V (chaos), with BLOSUM62-based TCRdist applied between CDR3 peptides within each V-J. Welch's t-statistics and random forest reduced 514 V-J features to 13, which were used in a naive Bayes classifier (R e1071). TCRdb handled the public reads itself, with Q25 trimming in fastp and clone calling in MiXCR, and kept productive beta chains. Rows matching on CDR3 protein sequence are summarized as one entry with the most common DNA and genes. TCRdb assigned the V and J calls; the authors' analysis was not used. The sample table holds a few hundred thousand distinct CDR3 sequences, of which roughly 15% were seen once. The ten largest clones add up to roughly 14% of the sample.

This clonotype was picked up a small number of times. The antigen it recognizes is unknown. The sample holds no much larger clone one base away, and base qualities are not on file. A patient counted as having stable Graves' hyperthyroidism if no progression to ophthalmopathy occurred over 18 months of follow-up. Hyperthyroidism patients were newly diagnosed, had a disease duration of under 2 months, and were aged 18 to 65 years. Exclusion was applied to patients with uncontrolled infections, other autoimmune diseases, pregnancy or lactation. Diagnoses were established on the basis of clinical symptoms, serum thyroxine and TRAb, thyroid ultrasound, and orbital computed tomography. PBMCs were isolated from about 10 ml of fresh peripheral blood by Ficoll-Paque density gradient centrifugation. Trizol reagent was used to extract total RNA, and RNA quality was then checked on an Agilent 2100 Bioanalyzer.

Input material: blood. The clonotype originates from a woman aged 35 to 49 with Graves' hyperthyroidism.

The nucleotides are TGTGCCGGGTCGACTTCGGACAGGGGTTGGTATGGCTACACCTTC. The resulting protein is CAGSTSDRGWYGYTF. The chain is assembled from TRBV30 and TRBJ1-2, and 9 bases in between align with TRBD1. Trimming removed 8 bases from V and 5 bases from J; the gene matches leave 15 bases unexplained. From its cysteine to its phenylalanine, the CDR3 spans 15 amino acids. Only the CDR3 DNA stays, 45 bases, in frame from base 1. From a lookup of the germline V gene (reference sequence), CDR1 and CDR2 are GTSNPN and SVGIG.